These T cell receptor beta chains were read from a single sample in a study of shared clonotypes between healthy human individuals. The repertoire was sequenced with immunoSEQ multiplex PCR; TCRdb's copy has only in-frame clones and lacks some. The sample lists 2 million to 3 million clones, over 85% seen once, with 0.35% to 0.45% in the top ten. The sample was naive CD4+ T cells from PBMCs. These receptors all come from a man aged 18 to 35 in good health. Some clones in this sample may be carry-over from other donors' samples. Each CDR3 is given with its conserved first and last residue. The D gene is left open where the match is weak. Rows may omit the clone size; those that give it use once, few, many or a size class.

V: TRBV14; size: -; D: -; J: TRBJ2-7; DNA: TGTGCCAGCAGCCAAGATGGAACCGGGGCCTCCTACGAGCAGTACTTC; CDR3: CASSQDGTGASYEQYF
V: TRBV7-8; size: -; D: TRBD1; J: TRBJ2-3; DNA: TGTGCCAGCAGCTTTCTTAGGGACAGGGCGTATTTT; CDR3: CASSFLRDRAYF
V: TRBV27; size: -; D: TRBD1; J: TRBJ1-2; DNA: TGTGCCAGCAGTTCCTCGGGGGGCACAGGGGATTATGGCTACACCTTC; CDR3: CASSSSGGTGDYGYTF
V: TRBV2; size: -; D: -; J: TRBJ1-1; DNA: TGTGCCAGCAGTGCCCGGGACCGCTGGTATTTGGGGGGCACTGAAGCTTTCTTT; CDR3: CASSARDRWYLGGTEAFF
V: TRBV5-1; size: -; D: -; J: TRBJ1-2; DNA: TGCGCCAGCAGCTTGGATGGGAACTATGGCTACACCTTC; CDR3: CASSLDGNYGYTF
V: TRBV29-1; size: few; D: -; J: TRBJ1-2; DNA: TGCAGCGGGACCACAGGGTATGGCTACACCTTC; CDR3: CSGTTGYGYTF
V: TRBV28; size: -; D: -; J: TRBJ1-1; DNA: TGTGCCAGCAGTCTCCATTTATCTGGGGAGAGCACTGAAGCTTTCTTT; CDR3: CASSLHLSGESTEAFF
V: TRBV6-6; size: once; D: -; J: TRBJ1-2; DNA: TGTGCCAGCAGTGAGGGACGGTTCTATGGCTACACCTTC; CDR3: CASSEGRFYGYTF
V: TRBV2; size: -; D: TRBD1; J: TRBJ1-1; DNA: TGTGCCAGCAAAAGAGGACAGGCGATCACTGAAGCTTTCTTT; CDR3: CASKRGQAITEAFF
V: TRBV28; size: once; D: TRBD1; J: TRBJ1-1; DNA: TGTGCCAGCAGTTTGACAGGGGCGAGCACTGAAGCTTTCTTT; CDR3: CASSLTGASTEAFF
V: TRBV6-5; size: -; D: -; J: TRBJ2-7; DNA: TGTGCCAGCAGTCTAGCGTGGCGGGAGCAGTACTTC; CDR3: CASSLAWREQYF
V: TRBV9; size: -; D: TRBD1; J: TRBJ2-7; DNA: TGTGCCAGCAGCCTTGACAGGGGATTCGGCGAGCAGTACTTC; CDR3: CASSLDRGFGEQYF
V: TRBV7-9; size: -; D: -; J: TRBJ2-7; DNA: TGTGCCAGCAGCCCGTTATCCGAGCAGTACTTC; CDR3: CASSPLSEQYF
V: TRBV11-1; size: -; D: TRBD1; J: TRBJ1-1; DNA: TGTGCCAGCAGCGATAAGAAGGAGGGGGCGTTAAGCAACACTGAAGCTTTCTTT; CDR3: CASSDKKEGALSNTEAFF
V: TRBV5-5; size: -; D: TRBD1; J: TRBJ2-7; DNA: TGTGCCAGCAGCATGCGTTCCCGGGACAGCGTATCCTACGAGCAGTACTTC; CDR3: CASSMRSRDSVSYEQYF
V: TRBV11-2; size: -; D: -; J: TRBJ2-5; DNA: TGTGCCAGCAGCTTTGGACTCCAAGAGACCCAGTACTTC; CDR3: CASSFGLQETQYF
V: TRBV30; size: once; D: -; J: TRBJ1-6; DNA: TGTGCCTGGAGCCCGGGGCAATTAAGACCCCTCCACTTT; CDR3: CAWSPGQLRPLHF
V: TRBV15; size: -; D: -; J: TRBJ1-2; DNA: TGTGCCACCAGCAGAGCCCATCAGGGTGGCAAAGATGGCTACACCTTC; CDR3: CATSRAHQGGKDGYTF
V: TRBV29-1; size: -; D: TRBD1; J: TRBJ1-4; DNA: TGCAGCGTTGGTACAGGGGCGCTCGAAAAACTGTTTTTT; CDR3: CSVGTGALEKLFF
V: TRBV28; size: -; D: TRBD1; J: TRBJ1-3; DNA: TGTGCCAGCAGTTACGAGACAGGGGTCGGAAACACCATATATTTT; CDR3: CASSYETGVGNTIYF
V: TRBV6-1; size: -; D: -; J: TRBJ2-5; DNA: TGTGCCAGCAGTGCGGGGGGCGCAGAGACCCAGTACTTC; CDR3: CASSAGGAETQYF
V: TRBV5-4; size: -; D: TRBD1; J: TRBJ2-7; DNA: TGTGCCAGCAGCTTATCATTCTCCGGGACAGCGTCCTACGAGCAGTACTTC; CDR3: CASSLSFSGTASYEQYF
V: TRBV15; size: -; D: -; J: TRBJ1-1; DNA: TGTGCCACCAGCAGAGGGGTACCTATGAACACTGAAGCTTTCTTT; CDR3: CATSRGVPMNTEAFF
V: TRBV7-8; size: -; D: TRBD1; J: TRBJ2-1; DNA: TGTGCCAGCAGTCGGGACAGGGATAATGAGCAGTTCTTC; CDR3: CASSRDRDNEQFF
V: TRBV6-5; size: once; D: TRBD1; J: TRBJ1-1; DNA: TGTGCCAGCACGCCGAGGTACAGGGGTAACACTGAAGCTTTCTTT; CDR3: CASTPRYRGNTEAFF
V: TRBV7-3; size: -; D: -; J: TRBJ2-1; DNA: TGTGCCAGCAGCTTATATGGCGGAGGTAATGAGCAGTTCTTC; CDR3: CASSLYGGGNEQFF
V: TRBV6-1; size: -; D: -; J: TRBJ1-5; DNA: TGTGCCAGCGAGATGGCGAATAGAAGCAATCAGCCCCAGCATTTT; CDR3: CASEMANRSNQPQHF
V: TRBV7-3; size: -; D: TRBD1; J: TRBJ2-2; DNA: TGTGCCAGCAGCTCCGGGGAGACAGGGTGGGCCGGGGAGCTGTTTTTT; CDR3: CASSSGETGWAGELFF
V: TRBV4-1; size: -; D: -; J: TRBJ2-7; DNA: TGCGCCAGCAGCCGCGAAAACGGGGGTTACGAGCAGTACTTC; CDR3: CASSRENGGYEQYF
V: TRBV5-1; size: -; D: TRBD1; J: TRBJ2-2; DNA: TGCGCCAGCAGGATTTTGCTAGGGACAGGGGTGAACTTCAACACCGGGGAGCTGTTTTTT; CDR3: CASRILLGTGVNFNTGELFF
V: TRBV14; size: -; D: -; J: TRBJ2-1; DNA: TGTGCCAGCAGCCAAGATCGGGAGGAGCAGTTCTTC; CDR3: CASSQDREEQFF
V: TRBV15; size: -; D: -; J: TRBJ2-7; DNA: TGTGCCACCAGCATCATCTACAGTTCCACCTACGAGCAGTACTTC; CDR3: CATSIIYSSTYEQYF
V: TRBV10-3; size: -; D: TRBD2; J: TRBJ2-7; DNA: TGTGCCATCAGTGGCGGGACTAGCGGATACTACGAGCAGTACTTC; CDR3: CAISGGTSGYYEQYF
V: TRBV7-9; size: -; D: TRBD1; J: TRBJ2-3; DNA: TGTGCCAGCAGCTTCCGGACAGGGGAAACAGATACGCAGTATTTT; CDR3: CASSFRTGETDTQYF
V: TRBV2; size: once; D: -; J: TRBJ1-1; DNA: TGTGCCAGCAGTGTTCCGGAGTTAGTGAACACTGAAGCTTTCTTT; CDR3: CASSVPELVNTEAFF
V: TRBV5-1; size: -; D: TRBD2; J: TRBJ2-3; DNA: TGCGCCAGCAGCCCCGGACTAGCGGGAGGAGCGGATACGCAGTATTTT; CDR3: CASSPGLAGGADTQYF
V: TRBV15; size: -; D: -; J: TRBJ2-7; DNA: TGTGCCACCAGCAGAGATCCGGACAGCAACTACGAGCAGTACTTC; CDR3: CATSRDPDSNYEQYF
V: TRBV25-1; size: -; D: -; J: TRBJ1-4; DNA: TGTGCCAGCAGTGAGACCCCCGGGAGACCAACTAATGAAAAACTGTTTTTT; CDR3: CASSETPGRPTNEKLFF
V: TRBV5-4; size: -; D: -; J: TRBJ2-5; DNA: TGTGCCAGCGGGGGCCAAGAGACCCAGTACTTC; CDR3: CASGGQETQYF
V: TRBV30; size: -; D: -; J: TRBJ2-5; DNA: TGTGCCTGGAGTCCCGCAGGGTGGGAGACCCAGTACTTC; CDR3: CAWSPAGWETQYF
V: TRBV28; size: -; D: -; J: TRBJ2-5; DNA: TGTGCCAGCACCGGGTTAGAGACCCAGTACTTC; CDR3: CASTGLETQYF
V: TRBV27; size: -; D: TRBD1; J: TRBJ1-2; DNA: TGTGCCAGCGGCTTCCAGACAGGGTGGGGCTACACCTTC; CDR3: CASGFQTGWGYTF
V: TRBV18; size: -; D: -; J: TRBJ2-1; DNA: TGTGCCAGCTCACCACTGAGGTCCAGCGAGCAGTTCTTC; CDR3: CASSPLRSSEQFF
V: TRBV29-1; size: -; D: -; J: TRBJ2-3; DNA: TGCAGCGTTGAGAGAGGGAGTGCAGATACGCAGTATTTT; CDR3: CSVERGSADTQYF
V: TRBV6-1; size: -; D: -; J: TRBJ2-3; DNA: TGTGCCAGCAGGCTCAACACAGATACGCAGTATTTT; CDR3: CASRLNTDTQYF
V: TRBV28; size: -; D: TRBD1; J: TRBJ1-5; DNA: TGTGCCAGCTGGCGGTTTGGACAGGGGGCGTATCAGCCCCAGCATTTT; CDR3: CASWRFGQGAYQPQHF
V: TRBV5-8; size: -; D: -; J: TRBJ1-2; DNA: TGTGCCAGCAGCTTGGCCAGGTCTACTGGCTACACCTTC; CDR3: CASSLARSTGYTF
V: TRBV11-2; size: -; D: -; J: TRBJ2-1; DNA: TGTGCCAGCAGCCGGTATAGCGGGCGAGGGGGTTTCGATGAGCAGTTCTTC; CDR3: CASSRYSGRGGFDEQFF
V: TRBV5-1; size: -; D: -; J: TRBJ2-3; DNA: TGCGCCAGCAGCTTAGGGTCTCAGAGCACAGATACGCAGTATTTT; CDR3: CASSLGSQSTDTQYF
V: TRBV27; size: -; D: -; J: TRBJ2-1; DNA: TGTGCCAGCAGTTCGGACTATAACTCCTACAATGAGCAGTTCTTC; CDR3: CASSSDYNSYNEQFF
V: TRBV28; size: -; D: -; J: TRBJ1-2; DNA: TGTGCCAGCAGTTTAAGACGGGCCGGGTATGGCTACACCTTC; CDR3: CASSLRRAGYGYTF
V: TRBV5-1; size: -; D: -; J: TRBJ1-2; DNA: TGCGCCAGCAGCTTGGGTGGGAGAGAGACGCTCTATGGCTACACCTTC; CDR3: CASSLGGRETLYGYTF
V: TRBV19; size: -; D: TRBD1; J: TRBJ1-5; DNA: TGTGCCAGTAGTGATCGACAGGGACGGCAGCCCCAGCATTTT; CDR3: CASSDRQGRQPQHF